The present T cell receptor beta chain was sequenced within a study of Ad26.COV2.S vaccination and SARS-CoV-2 variants. Study details: Ad26.COV2.S given intramuscularly, once or twice 56 days apart.

On this clone: Its antigen is not known.

As to treatment: over 15 received Ad26.COV2.S at low or high dose, single or two shots; 5 received placebo; per-sample allocation not given. Sampling was done on day 63 after the first vaccine or placebo injection. It was Wuhan-strain SARS-CoV-2 spike that the Ad26 vaccine vector expressed. Here immunoSEQ multiplex PCR was the method, and the copy in TCRdb shows in-frame clones only, minus some. The sample includes about 320,000 clones, over 80% of them seen just once. Regarding the study as a whole: Analytic work on TCR breadth and depth might have understated the full extent of total T cell responses.

Germline V gives CDR1 SGHRS, CDR2 YFSETQ. This CDR3 has 14 amino acids. V was cut by 3 bases and J by 5 bases, with 13 bases left in between. The chain recombines TRBV5-1 with TRBJ2-3; D is unresolved. The TCR originated in a person between 18 and 65 years old who received the Ad26.COV2.S COVID-19 vaccine or a placebo. Sequenced here: peripheral blood, sampled in a trial of Ad26.COV2.S vaccine versus placebo. CDR3 loop: CASSSPGGEDTQYF. The CDR3 bases are TGCGCCAGCAGCTCGCCAGGTGGGGAAGATACGCAGTATTTT. Drawing the rest from reference TRBV5-1 and TRBJ2-3, the complete variable domain is KAGVTQTPRYLIKTRGQQVTLSCSPISGHRSVSWYQQTPGQGLQFLFEYFSETQRNKGNFPGRFSGRQFSNSRSEMNVSTLELGDSALYLCASSSPGGEDTQYFGPGTRLTVL.